These T cell receptor beta chains were read from a single sample in a study of blood T cell repertoires in COVID-19. Profiled with immunoSEQ multiplex PCR; TCRdb holds only in-frame clones, not every one. Among approximately 220,000 clones, approximately 90% were seen once, and the ten largest hold less than 1.5%. The material sequenced was PBMCs or T cells enriched from blood (not recorded which). These receptors came from a man aged 25-45 years who had recovered from COVID-19. CDR3s include the opening cysteine and the closing phenylalanine or tryptophan.

>TRBJ1-2|TRBV3-1/TRBV3-2
CASSQEGQKNYGYTF
>TRBJ1-3|TRBV5-1
CASSSESGNTIYF
>TRBJ1-3|TRBV9
CASSADRGNTIYF
>TRBJ2-5|TRBV18
CASSSGGKTQETQYF
>TRBJ1-2|TRBV4-2
CASSQRLTGTYGYTF
>TRBJ1-5|TRBV6-2/TRBV6-3
CASSRGTASNQPQHF
>TRBJ2-5|TRBV19
CASSISKQKQETQYF
>TRBJ2-3|TRBV7-9
CASSLGDRALDTQYF
>TRBJ1-2|TRBV3-1/TRBV3-2
CASSQVEGRRADINYGYTF
>TRBJ2-2|TRBV4-3
CASSPDIQGMLAGELFF
>TRBJ2-7|TRBV19
CASSPGHRYEQYF
>TRBJ2-7|TRBV18
CASSPGQGNEQYF
>TRBJ2-3|TRBV27
CASSLTSVTDTQYF
>TRBJ1-2|TRBV10-2
CASSSTGTGNGYTF
>TRBJ2-7|TRBV29-1
CSVGRSGPYEQYF
>TRBJ2-7|TRBV3-1/TRBV3-2
CASSPGTSSYEQYF
>TRBJ2-7|TRBV19
CASSIEGTSIYEQYF
>TRBJ2-5|TRBV9
CASSVGLADRETQYF
>TRBJ1-6|TRBV6-4
CASSETAYNSPLHF
>TRBJ2-3|TRBV13
CASTGLADTDTQYF
>TRBJ1-2|TRBV5-6
CASSSQGQGAGYGYTF
>TRBJ2-3|TRBV10-1
CASSGSSGLNTDTQYF
>TRBJ2-7|TRBV18
CASSPSGDSYEQYF
>TRBJ1-3|TRBV6-2/TRBV6-3
CASSRGQNSGNTIYF
>TRBJ2-2|TRBV11-3
CASSSDAGGTERNTGELFF
>TRBJ2-5|TRBV11-2
CASSYLAGGRETQYF
>TRBJ2-1|TRBV10-3
CAINGAGVYNEQFF
>TRBJ2-5|TRBV4-3
CASSQDRSIAGGQETQYF
>TRBJ2-7|TRBV5-1
CASSLGGTGYEQYF
>TRBJ1-5|TRBV20-1
CSASRSGVVHSNQPQHF
>TRBJ1-2|TRBV29-1
CSADTDRRYGYTF
>TRBJ1-2|TRBV27
CASSQLTGTGGYGYTF
>TRBJ2-7|TRBV7-9
CASSLAPDRGLFYEQYF
>TRBJ2-3|TRBV18
CASSPDGAGKVTDTQYF
>TRBJ2-7|TRBV9
CASSQSGSYEQYF
>TRBJ2-1|TRBV2
CASSEWAGVAGNEQFF
>TRBJ2-5|TRBV5-1
CASSSRQGGETQYF
>TRBJ1-6|TRBV11-2
CASSLEGLTSSYNSPLHF
>TRBJ2-7|TRBV18
CASSRVQGLAGGTSYEQYF
>TRBJ2-7|TRBV28
CASSTTSGARREQYF
>TRBJ1-6|TRBV5-1
CASSRDRDNSPLHF
>TRBJ2-2|TRBV29-1
CSVRAGARNTGELFF
>TRBJ1-6|TRBV10-3
CAISDPSSSPLHF
>TRBJ2-3|TRBV30
CAWGGAAESAGGTDTQYF
>TRBJ2-1|TRBV9
CASSVALAINNEQFF